Included here is one T cell receptor beta chain sequence, with context. Its target antigen remains unknown. Base-call qualities are not available, and no considerably larger clone is one nucleotide away. The sample comes from a study of long-term antiretroviral therapy in people with HIV (dated 2022 in TCRdb). In the study overall: The earliest samples were collected roughly a decade before the 2015 WHO recommendation for immediate ART, at a time when ART was usually postponed until CD4 counts fell. A retrospective serial study tested whether changes in peripheral blood TRB repertoire composition and diversity were associated with ART initiation and durable HIV suppression. From some 33 adults with confirmed HIV infection, the cohort provided 192 cryopreserved PBMC samples, gathered serially across a mean of approximately six years (range 1-12). About 40% of the 30 participants with HIV were female. No cross-contamination during QIAcube processing was seen in test extractions of a monoclonal T-cell line run alongside approximately 36 polyclonal samples. What the study reported, not specific to this receptor: Unsorted PBMC were profiled instead of sorted CD4+ and CD8+ T cells because pre-ART samples had limited cell numbers. Expanded TRB clones identified before ART initiation dominated the repertoire at all time points, although this dominance fluctuated and declined in many PLHIV after ART. Inferences about post-ART repertoire changes are limited because no data were available on ART adherence, viral resistance or therapy changes. The samples span the years 2004 to 2017, and the ART regimens used at that time may not be as effective as current regimens. ART initiation was associated with a significant increase in TRB diversity, but diversity stayed significantly below transplant donor controls even after long-term ART. Narrower CDR3 length ranges were observed in HIV repertoires than in controls, and an antigen-experienced repertoire with only a slight naive shift after ART was suggested by the network structure. Because PBMC availability was limited, only the TCR beta chain was sequenced, with no alpha chain pairing.

To be included, a participant needed at least one PBMC sample from before ART initiation plus at least two post-ART samples. Treatment was received in the United States of America by all participants with HIV. Before DNA extraction, cryopreserved samples of about 0.95-10 million PBMC were thawed and washed. At the time of the earliest PBMC sample, participants with HIV were aged between roughly 20 and 60 years. Each participant contributed PBMC samples from 1-4 timepoints before ART initiation and 2-8 timepoints after ART initiation, with a median of 7 samples. For every participant, serial HIV viral load, CD4+ T-cell count, ART history and demographic data were obtained. Using a Qiagen kit on a QIAcube, genomic DNA was extracted from unsorted PBMC, with samples processed in batches of 12. The immunoSEQ hsTCRB v3.0 assay was used at survey level resolution for TRB variable region sequencing. TRB sequencing targeted a depth of roughly 35,000-55,000 T-cell genomes per sample. Pooled TRB libraries were sequenced on an Illumina MiSeq with a v3 150-cycle kit. Per the authors' processing: Repertoire analysis was performed in R inside a reproducible Nextflow workflow that covered QC, data transformation and analysis. Custom analyses were implemented in LymphoSeq2, an R package for AIRR-Seq data exploration. A few samples yielding fewer than 5000 total TRB sequences were excluded, leaving roughly 200 analyzed HIV repertoires. Among the 190 or so HIV repertoires that were kept, roughly 58 were collected before ART initiation and more than 120 were collected after ART initiation. Repertoires were downsampled to 5000 TRB nucleotide sequences, with summary statistics averaged over 100 downsampling iterations. Only TRB sequences with CDR3 regions of at least seven amino acids were retained for analysis. Two measures captured diversity: a Shannon entropy-derived clonality score and the Gini coefficient. Repertoire networks linked the top 5000 CDR3 amino acid sequences whenever two sequences differed by an edit distance of one. For TRB CDR3 amino acid sequences, GLIPH2 was used to predict antigen specificity groups and MHC restriction. To flag known CMV, EBV, HIV or tissue antigen associations, CDR3 amino acid sequences were matched against VDJdb and McPAS-TCR. Pre-ART, post-ART and control groups were compared with Wilcoxon signed-rank tests and Holm-Bonferroni correction. Sourced from immuneACCESS, this table was stored by TCRdb with only in-frame sequences that have V and J called. A share of the clones is absent; for the studies checked, an unresolved V gene accounts for under half, and the remainder has no known explanation. V, J and clone size are taken as reported in that table, and D and trimming were inferred from the DNA itself. The sample yields 20,000 to 25,000 clones; roughly 84% were counted once. The ten biggest clones cover approximately 5.9% of the sample.

V is clipped by 4 bases and J by 7 bases, and the sequence between their germline boundaries is 13 bases long. CDR1 SQVTM and CDR2 ANQGSEA are derived from the germline V gene. Inclusive of the bounding cysteine and phenylalanine, the CDR3 is 12 residues long. The read is trimmed to its CDR3 DNA, 36 bases read in frame from base 1. The rearranged segments are TRBV29-1 and TRBJ1-1; a weak D assignment points to TRBD1 (5 bases agree). The source of this sequence is a man in his 60s with HIV. Sequences were derived from unsorted PBMCs, sampled 0.6 years after starting antiretroviral therapy. The nucleotide sequence is given as TGCAGCGTTGGGGCAGGGTCCTATGAAGCTTTCTTT. Its protein reads: CSVGAGSYEAFF.